The rows below give T cell receptor beta chains drawn from one sample of a study of PD-1 blockade in classical Hodgkin lymphoma. The data were produced by immunoSEQ multiplex PCR, yet TCRdb's version contains in-frame clones alone and is incomplete. There are more than 4,000 clones in the sample; under 75% occur only once, and approximately 24% lies in the top ten. The specimen comprised CD8+ T cells from blood, sampled before the fourth cycle of nivolumab. The receptors derive from a human donor with classical Hodgkin lymphoma. The CDR3 runs from the conserved cysteine through the conserved F or W. A D gene is named only where the DNA matches it firmly. The size of a clone is reported for some rows only, either as once, few or many, or as a class for expanded clones.

cdr3_aa: CASSLFRGGLETQYF
cdr3_nt: TGTGCCAGCAGTTTATTTAGAGGGGGGCTGGAGACCCAGTACTTC
cdr3_length: 15
j_call: TRBJ2-5
clone_size: NA
v_call: TRBV27
d_call: NA

cdr3_aa: CAIPYRGHGYTF
cdr3_nt: TGTGCCATCCCGTACAGGGGGCACGGCTACACCTTC
cdr3_length: 12
j_call: TRBJ1-2
clone_size: NA
v_call: TRBV7-2
d_call: TRBD1

cdr3_aa: CASSLPSNRDRYTF
cdr3_nt: TGTGCCAGCAGCTTACCCTCCAACAGGGATCGCTACACCTTC
cdr3_length: 14
j_call: TRBJ1-2
clone_size: few
v_call: TRBV7-9
d_call: NA

cdr3_aa: CASRRRGTITEAFF
cdr3_nt: TGTGCCAGTAGACGAAGGGGCACTATCACTGAAGCTTTCTTT
cdr3_length: 14
j_call: TRBJ1-1
clone_size: NA
v_call: TRBV19
d_call: NA

cdr3_aa: CASSWRDTYEQYF
cdr3_nt: TGTGCCAGCAGTTGGAGGGACACCTACGAGCAGTACTTC
cdr3_length: 13
j_call: TRBJ2-7
clone_size: NA
v_call: TRBV27
d_call: NA

cdr3_aa: CASSPDGGLEQFF
cdr3_nt: TGTGCCAGCAGTCCCGATGGGGGGCTCGAGCAGTTCTTC
cdr3_length: 13
j_call: TRBJ2-1
clone_size: NA
v_call: TRBV27
d_call: NA

cdr3_aa: CASSLAVTGELFF
cdr3_nt: TGTGCCAGCAGCTTGGCCGTCACCGGGGAGCTGTTTTTT
cdr3_length: 13
j_call: TRBJ2-2
clone_size: NA
v_call: TRBV5-6
d_call: NA

cdr3_aa: CASSHKGSSGNTIYF
cdr3_nt: TGTGCCAGCAGTCATAAGGGCTCCTCTGGAAACACCATATATTTT
cdr3_length: 15
j_call: TRBJ1-3
clone_size: NA
v_call: TRBV6-1
d_call: NA

cdr3_aa: CASSGSAQFF
cdr3_nt: TGTGCCAGCAGCGGCTCAGCGCAGTTCTTC
cdr3_length: 10
j_call: TRBJ2-1
clone_size: NA
v_call: TRBV9
d_call: NA

cdr3_aa: CASSLAGDRGNTEAFF
cdr3_nt: TGCGCCAGCAGCTTGGCTGGGGACAGGGGGAACACTGAAGCTTTCTTT
cdr3_length: 16
j_call: TRBJ1-1
clone_size: NA
v_call: TRBV5-1
d_call: TRBD1

cdr3_aa: CASSLAWTSGGKTQYF
cdr3_nt: TGTGCCAGCAGCTTAGCGTGGACTAGCGGGGGAAAGACCCAGTACTTC
cdr3_length: 16
j_call: TRBJ2-5
clone_size: once
v_call: TRBV7-2
d_call: TRBD2

cdr3_aa: CSVPGQANRGYTF
cdr3_nt: TGCAGCGTACCGGGACAGGCGAATAGGGGCTACACCTTC
cdr3_length: 13
j_call: TRBJ1-2
clone_size: NA
v_call: TRBV29-1
d_call: TRBD1

cdr3_aa: CASSQSLLAINEQFF
cdr3_nt: TGCGCCAGCAGCCAATCTCTTCTAGCTATCAATGAGCAGTTCTTC
cdr3_length: 15
j_call: TRBJ2-1
clone_size: few
v_call: TRBV4-3
d_call: NA

cdr3_aa: CSVEDGTYGYTF
cdr3_nt: TGCAGCGTTGAAGATGGGACATATGGCTACACCTTC
cdr3_length: 12
j_call: TRBJ1-2
clone_size: NA
v_call: TRBV29-1
d_call: NA

cdr3_aa: CASGYRTALNSPLHF
cdr3_nt: TGTGCCAGCGGGTACAGGACAGCCCTTAATTCACCCCTCCACTTT
cdr3_length: 15
j_call: TRBJ1-6
clone_size: NA
v_call: TRBV28
d_call: NA

cdr3_aa: CASSQERGNQPQHF
cdr3_nt: TGTGCCAGCAGCCAAGAGAGGGGGAATCAGCCCCAGCATTTT
cdr3_length: 14
j_call: TRBJ1-5
clone_size: few
v_call: TRBV4-2
d_call: NA

cdr3_aa: CASSAAGTRDEQFF
cdr3_nt: TGTGCCAGTAGTGCGGCCGGGACTCGGGATGAGCAGTTCTTC
cdr3_length: 14
j_call: TRBJ2-1
clone_size: NA
v_call: TRBV19
d_call: NA

cdr3_aa: CASSLRSGGTTDTQYF
cdr3_nt: TGTGCCAGCAGCTTGCGTAGCGGGGGGACCACAGATACGCAGTATTTT
cdr3_length: 16
j_call: TRBJ2-3
clone_size: NA
v_call: TRBV11-1
d_call: TRBD2

cdr3_aa: CASTTGTGRDEQYF
cdr3_nt: TGTGCCAGCACTACCGGGACAGGGAGGGACGAGCAGTACTTC
cdr3_length: 14
j_call: TRBJ2-7
clone_size: NA
v_call: TRBV25-1
d_call: TRBD1

cdr3_aa: CASSPGSGGNTIYF
cdr3_nt: TGTGCCAGCAGCCCCGGTTCGGGGGGAAACACCATATATTTT
cdr3_length: 14
j_call: TRBJ1-3
clone_size: NA
v_call: TRBV9
d_call: NA

cdr3_aa: CASSYRGTGGFDEQYF
cdr3_nt: TGTGCCAGCAGTTACCGCGGGACAGGGGGTTTCGACGAGCAGTACTTC
cdr3_length: 16
j_call: TRBJ2-7
clone_size: NA
v_call: TRBV6-6
d_call: TRBD1

cdr3_aa: CASSLPGKDGYTF
cdr3_nt: TGTGCCAGCAGCTTACCAGGGAAAGATGGCTACACCTTC
cdr3_length: 13
j_call: TRBJ1-2
clone_size: NA
v_call: TRBV13
d_call: NA

cdr3_aa: CASSKGLLWRPSNYGYTF
cdr3_nt: TGTGCCAGCAGCAAAGGCCTCCTCTGGCGCCCTTCTAACTATGGCTACACCTTC
cdr3_length: 18
j_call: TRBJ1-2
clone_size: NA
v_call: TRBV21-1
d_call: NA

cdr3_aa: CAISDLSGAGSTGELFF
cdr3_nt: TGTGCCATCAGTGACCTCTCAGGGGCCGGTAGCACCGGGGAGCTGTTTTTT
cdr3_length: 17
j_call: TRBJ2-2
clone_size: NA
v_call: TRBV10-3
d_call: NA

cdr3_aa: CASTAKGGQSKNIQYF
cdr3_nt: TGTGCCAGCACCGCCAAGGGCGGTCAAAGCAAAAACATTCAGTACTTC
cdr3_length: 16
j_call: TRBJ2-4
clone_size: few
v_call: TRBV27
d_call: NA

cdr3_aa: CATSNRRAGELFF
cdr3_nt: NA
cdr3_length: 13
j_call: TRBJ2-2
clone_size: once
v_call: TRBV15
d_call: NA